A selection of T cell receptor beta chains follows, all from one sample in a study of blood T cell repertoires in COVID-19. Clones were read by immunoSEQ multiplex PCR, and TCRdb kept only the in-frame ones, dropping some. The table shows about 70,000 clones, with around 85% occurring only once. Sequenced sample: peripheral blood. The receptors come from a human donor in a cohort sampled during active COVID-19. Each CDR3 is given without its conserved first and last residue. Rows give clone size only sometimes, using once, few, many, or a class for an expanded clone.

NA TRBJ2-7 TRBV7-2 ASSLVRGGRYEQY
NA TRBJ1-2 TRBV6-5 ASSYSRRQGNGYT
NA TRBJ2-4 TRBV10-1 ASSRDRGTIQY
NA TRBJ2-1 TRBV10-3 AISVGRAAFGEQF
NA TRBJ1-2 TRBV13 ASSLRDRAYGYT
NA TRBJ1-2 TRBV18 ASSTGDYGYT
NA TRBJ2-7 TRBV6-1 ASSEALVGLAVTYEQY
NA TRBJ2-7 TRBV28 ASSSSYEQY
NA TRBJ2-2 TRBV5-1 ASSMTRIGTGELF
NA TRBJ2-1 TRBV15 ATSREGQVSSYNEQF
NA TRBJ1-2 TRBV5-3 ARIWEPRDYGYT
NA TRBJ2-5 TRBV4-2 ASSQVASGYSQETQY
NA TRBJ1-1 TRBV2 ASSATGQLEAF
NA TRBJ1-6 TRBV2 ATTGGENNSPLH
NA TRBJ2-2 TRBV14 ASSQGPIELF
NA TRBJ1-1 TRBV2 ASILNQGLGNTEAF
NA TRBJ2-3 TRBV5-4 ASSLNLAGGQGTQY
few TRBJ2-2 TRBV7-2 ASSLAGQGNTGELF
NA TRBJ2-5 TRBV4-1 ASSQADMQETQY
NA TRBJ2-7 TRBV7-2 ASSLGLTLG
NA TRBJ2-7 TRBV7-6 ASSSVRPGQGKLEQY
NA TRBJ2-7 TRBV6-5 ASSPDRGLVYEQY
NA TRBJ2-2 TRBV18 ASSPLWGQDTGELF
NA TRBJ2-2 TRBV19 ASSSYTGTETGELF
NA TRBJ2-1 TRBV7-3 ASSLGQDNEQF
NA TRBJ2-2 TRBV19 ASQGQESTGELF
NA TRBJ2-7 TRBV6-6 ASSAPGGYEQY
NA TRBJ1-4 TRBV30 AWSVPGGTNEKLF
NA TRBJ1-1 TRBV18 ASSPRDSRDTEAF
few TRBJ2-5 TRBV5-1 ASTTHPSEETQY
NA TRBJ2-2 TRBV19 ASSIAQGGPGELF
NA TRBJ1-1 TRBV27 ASSLMGADTEAF
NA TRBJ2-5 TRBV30 AWSLGGGFQETQY
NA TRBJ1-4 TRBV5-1 ASSLATGENEKLF
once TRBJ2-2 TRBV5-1 ASRPGTTARGELF
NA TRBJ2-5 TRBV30 AWSSGETQY
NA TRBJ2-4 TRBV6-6 ASSLGLAKNIQY
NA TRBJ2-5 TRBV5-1 ASSLGLAGEQETQY
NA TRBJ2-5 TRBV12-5 ASGSNQETQY
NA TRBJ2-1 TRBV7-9 ASSLVSLAGGLGQF
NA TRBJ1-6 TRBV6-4 ASNALRQEPSPLH
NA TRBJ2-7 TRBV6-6 ASSYEVNRGYEQY
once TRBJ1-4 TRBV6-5 ASSYDRKGGKLF
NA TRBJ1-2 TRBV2 ASTGDTTGPNYGYT
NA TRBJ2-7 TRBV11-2 ASSTRGTGRIYEQY
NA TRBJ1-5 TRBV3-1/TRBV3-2 ASRGGNQPQH
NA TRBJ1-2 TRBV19 ASLTPGQPNYGYT
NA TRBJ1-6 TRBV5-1 ASSPGQGYSYNSPLH
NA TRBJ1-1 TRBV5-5 ASSPLPTGGGGTEAF
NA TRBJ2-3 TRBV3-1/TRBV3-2 ASSRFSGTDTQY
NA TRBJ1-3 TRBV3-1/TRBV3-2 ASSQDQAISGNTIY
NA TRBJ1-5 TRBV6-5 ASRKGGEDQPQH
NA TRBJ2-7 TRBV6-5 ASRHSLAGSYEQY